This T cell receptor beta chain was obtained from a study of cytomegalovirus exposure and HLA in healthy donors. The PCR contained 60 Vbeta and 13 Jbeta primers. The assay was immunoSEQ multiplex PCR, and TCRdb's table has in-frame clones only and misses some. Counted here are some 180,000 clones, more than 75% occurring once; the ten biggest clones make up about 2.5%. This CDR3 is built from 15 residues. Germline assignment: CDR1 MDHEN and CDR2 SYDVKM. The V and J ends lost 4 bases and 5 bases, in that order; junction bases with no gene match: 10. This sequence was found in a woman aged 30 to 39 in good health and CMV-seropositive. This chain joins TRBV28 and TRBJ2-5, with TRBD1 identical over 7 bases. The sample taken for sequencing was PBMCs. CDR3 in DNA: TGTGCCAGCAGTTGGGGGAACAGGGGTGGGGAGACCCAGTACTTC. It yields the protein CASSWGNRGGETQYF.